A selection of T cell receptor beta chains follows, all from one sample in a study of blood T cells in healthy people across ages. In TCRdb, the 5' RACE reads were re-called with MiXCR into one record per CDR3 protein. The sample yields about 570,000 distinct CDR3 sequences, about 26% seen once. The source material was blood. The receptor set was obtained from a woman in her 70s in good health. Each CDR3 is given with its conserved first and last residue. A D gene is named only where the DNA matches it firmly. A clone size is listed for some rows: how often the clone was seen (once, few, many), or a class if it is expanded.

j_call v_call d_call clone_size cdr3_nt cdr3_aa
TRBJ1-1 TRBV12-3/TRBV12-4 . few TGTGCCAGTACCACCATAGGGGGACTGAACACTGAAGCTTTCTTT CASTTIGGLNTEAFF
TRBJ2-1 TRBV20-1 TRBD2 . TGCAGTGCTGAGCGGGGGGCGTATGAGCAGTTCTTC CSAERGAYEQFF
TRBJ2-5 TRBV15 TRBD2 many TGTGCCACCAGCAGATTTGGAGTTGGGCTAGCGGGGGATCAGCAGACCCAGTACTTC CATSRFGVGLAGDQQTQYF
TRBJ2-7 TRBV18 . . TGTGCCAGCTCACCGGGGACTGACTCGGCCGAGCAGTACTTC CASSPGTDSAEQYF
TRBJ2-7 TRBV9 . once TGTGCCAGCAGCGTAGATGGGCAGCGAACCTACGAGCAGTACTTC CASSVDGQRTYEQYF
TRBJ1-3 TRBV6-1 . . TGTGCCAGCAGTGCGGTTGAGGGAAACACCATATATTTT CASSAVEGNTIYF
TRBJ1-1 TRBV12-3/TRBV12-4 TRBD1 . TGTGCCAGCAGTTTCAGTCAGGGGGGCACTGAAGCTTTCTTT CASSFSQGGTEAFF
TRBJ2-7 TRBV20-1 TRBD2 few TGCAGTGCTAGGGGGGGGGTGGCATACGATTCTTACGAGCAGTACTTC CSARGGVAYDSYEQYF
TRBJ2-3 TRBV29-1 . . TGCAGCGTTGAGATCGGGGGAGTTTCGGATACGCAGTATTTT CSVEIGGVSDTQYF
TRBJ2-2 TRBV6-2/TRBV6-3 . . TGTGCCAGCACCCTATATGGGGTGGGCACCGGGGAGCTGTTCTTT CASTLYGVGTGELFF
TRBJ2-5 TRBV21-1 . . TGTGCCAGCAGCAAAGGACTTTCGGGGGCTGGGGAGACCCAGTACTTC CASSKGLSGAGETQYF
TRBJ1-1 TRBV7-9 . few TGTGCCAGCAGCCTGAAGGACACTGAAGCTTTCTTT CASSLKDTEAFF
TRBJ2-1 TRBV10-3 TRBD2 few TGTGCCATCAGTGAGTCAGGACTAGCCTGGGATGAGCAGTTCTTC CAISESGLAWDEQFF
TRBJ2-3 TRBV7-9 TRBD1 . TGTGCCAGCAGCTTTCGGGACAGGGGAGGAGATACGCAGTATTTT CASSFRDRGGDTQYF
TRBJ2-1 TRBV2 . . TGTGCCAGCAGTGAGGGGGTTGGGGGGGCCTCCCACAATGAGCAGTTCTTC CASSEGVGGASHNEQFF
TRBJ2-3 TRBV4-3 . . TGCGCCAGCAGCCAACGACTAACCTCCACAGATACGCAGTATTTT CASSQRLTSTDTQYF
TRBJ1-2 TRBV27 TRBD1 few TGTGCCAGCAGTATAAGGACAGGGGGAAACTATGGCTACACCTTC CASSIRTGGNYGYTF
TRBJ1-2 TRBV12-3/TRBV12-4 . few TGTGCCAGCAGTTCGGCGGGACGTTATGGCTACACCTTC CASSSAGRYGYTF
TRBJ2-6 TRBV3-1 . . TGTGCCAGCAGCCAAACTCTTTCTGGGGCCAACGTCCTGACTTTC CASSQTLSGANVLTF
TRBJ2-5 TRBV19 TRBD2 . TGTGCCAGTAGTCGGGAGGTTGAAAGCGAGACCCAGTACTTC CASSREVESETQYF
TRBJ1-2 TRBV28 . few TGTGCCAGCAGTTTATCCGCGGCAGGGGAGAGGGGCTACACCTTC CASSLSAAGERGYTF
TRBJ1-4 TRBV7-9 . . TGTGCCAGCAGCTTAGTACCCCCAGGGAATGAAAAACTGTTTTTT CASSLVPPGNEKLFF
TRBJ2-5 TRBV5-1 . few TGCGCCAGCTGGGAATACAACACCGAGGCCCAGTACTTC CASWEYNTEAQYF
TRBJ2-5 TRBV25-1 . few TGTGCCAGCAGCGATCAGGATGGTGAGACCCAGTACTTC CASSDQDGETQYF
TRBJ2-5 TRBV3-1 . few TGTGCCAGCAGCCCTCCGGGAGTGAAAGAGACCCAGTACTTC CASSPPGVKETQYF
TRBJ1-5 TRBV6-2/TRBV6-3 . . TGTGCCAGCAGCTCTTTAAATGGTCAGCCCCAGCATTTT CASSSLNGQPQHF
TRBJ2-5 TRBV7-9 . . TGTGCCAGCAGCTTAACAGGGAGCGAAGAGACCCAGTACTTC CASSLTGSEETQYF
TRBJ2-1 TRBV4-3 . many TGCGCCAGCAGCCAAGCGGTAATGGGCAATGAGCAGTTCTTC CASSQAVMGNEQFF
TRBJ2-5 TRBV5-1 TRBD2 few TGCGCCAGCAGCTTGGGACTAGCGGGGGGGCCCGAGACCCAGTACTTC CASSLGLAGGPETQYF
TRBJ1-1 TRBV15 . . TGTGCCACCAGCAGACAGGGGATGAACACTGAAGCTTTCTTT CATSRQGMNTEAFF
TRBJ1-5 TRBV20-1 TRBD1 . TGCAGTGCCAGAGACAGGGAGAATCAGCCCCAGCATTTT CSARDRENQPQHF
TRBJ2-1 TRBV20-1 TRBD2 . TGCAGTGCTGTCTGGACTAGCGATGAGCAGTTCTTC CSAVWTSDEQFF
TRBJ2-5 TRBV30 . once TGTGCCTGGAACAGAGCGTACCAAGAGACCCAGTACTTC CAWNRAYQETQYF
TRBJ1-2 TRBV15 . . TGTGCCACCAGCGCCGGGACCCCACCGTATGGCTACACCTTC CATSAGTPPYGYTF
TRBJ1-5 TRBV7-2 . . TGTGCCAGCAGCTTAGTTGGGGGAGGGGGCAATCAGCCCCAGCATTTT CASSLVGGGGNQPQHF
TRBJ1-1 TRBV2 . . TGTGCCAGCGGGGTCTCGGCTGCCTCTCAGGGAAACACTGAAGCTTTCTTT CASGVSAASQGNTEAFF
TRBJ2-7 TRBV7-2 TRBD1 . TGTGCCAGCAGCTCCGGGACAGGGGGCGCCTACGAGCAGTACTTC CASSSGTGGAYEQYF
TRBJ1-2 TRBV6-6 . few TGTGCCAGCAGTTCCCACCAGGGTATAGAGGGGAATGGCTACACCTTC CASSSHQGIEGNGYTF
TRBJ2-1 TRBV21-1 . . TGTGCCAGCAGCAAAGTGCCAGTGTACCCTACAATTGAGCAGTTCTTC CASSKVPVYPTIEQFF
TRBJ2-1 TRBV7-9 . few TGTGCCAGCAGCCAAGACAGCAGCTCCTACAATGAGCAGTTCTTC CASSQDSSSYNEQFF